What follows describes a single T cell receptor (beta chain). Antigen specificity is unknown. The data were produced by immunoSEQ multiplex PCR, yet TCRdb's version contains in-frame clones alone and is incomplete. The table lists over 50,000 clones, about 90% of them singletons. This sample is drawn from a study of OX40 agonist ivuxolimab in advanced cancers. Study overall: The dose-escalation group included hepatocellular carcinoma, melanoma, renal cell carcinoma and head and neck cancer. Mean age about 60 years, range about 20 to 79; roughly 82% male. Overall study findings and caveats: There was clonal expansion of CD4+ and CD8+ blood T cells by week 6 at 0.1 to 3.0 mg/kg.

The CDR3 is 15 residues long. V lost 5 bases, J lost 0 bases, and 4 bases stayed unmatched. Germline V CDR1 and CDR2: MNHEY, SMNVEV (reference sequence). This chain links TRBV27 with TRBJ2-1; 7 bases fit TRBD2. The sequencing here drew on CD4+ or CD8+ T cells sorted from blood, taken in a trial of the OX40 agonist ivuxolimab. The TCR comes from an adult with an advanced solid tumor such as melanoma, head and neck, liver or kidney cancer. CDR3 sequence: CASSLTSFSYNEQFF. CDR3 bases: TGTGCCAGCAGTCTGACTAGCTTCTCCTACAATGAGCAGTTCTTC.